Listed below are T cell receptor beta chains from one sample, sequenced in a study of blood T cell repertoires in COVID-19. This table comes from immunoSEQ multiplex PCR, and its TCRdb copy is limited to in-frame clones, with some not included. The sample yields about 140,000 clones, 80% to 90% seen once. Sequencing used peripheral blood. Receptors were obtained from a man aged 60 to 75 with active or convalescent COVID-19. Both conserved end residues are part of each CDR3. A D gene is named only where the DNA matches it firmly.

d_gene: .
v_gene: TRBV28
CDR3aa: CASSLTPQETQYF

d_gene: TRBD1
v_gene: TRBV2
CDR3aa: CASSGDRGGYTF

d_gene: .
v_gene: TRBV18
CDR3aa: CASSPRMVEDGYTF

d_gene: .
v_gene: TRBV18
CDR3aa: CASSLGAATYEQYF

d_gene: TRBD2
v_gene: TRBV28
CDR3aa: CASSPRLAGTDTQYF

d_gene: TRBD2
v_gene: TRBV9
CDR3aa: CASSRGTSGSTDTQYF

d_gene: .
v_gene: TRBV20-1
CDR3aa: CSASYWHQETQYF

d_gene: TRBD1
v_gene: TRBV5-6
CDR3aa: CASSPTGGLDEKLFF

d_gene: .
v_gene: TRBV18
CDR3aa: CASSLLSARTYNEQFF

d_gene: .
v_gene: TRBV6-1
CDR3aa: CASSERSDNSPLHF

d_gene: .
v_gene: TRBV6-5
CDR3aa: CASSFGGTRPIEKLFF

d_gene: TRBD1
v_gene: TRBV28
CDR3aa: CASRDRAGANVLTF

d_gene: .
v_gene: TRBV28
CDR3aa: CASRERLLYNSPLHF

d_gene: TRBD1
v_gene: TRBV4-3
CDR3aa: CASSPRTGMEVNEKLFF

d_gene: TRBD2
v_gene: TRBV18
CDR3aa: CASSPLAGNTDTQYF

d_gene: .
v_gene: TRBV6-5
CDR3aa: CASSYTVQGNYGYTF

d_gene: .
v_gene: TRBV28
CDR3aa: CASSLTGNIAYEQYF

d_gene: .
v_gene: TRBV28
CDR3aa: CASSPQAGHRLGNEQFF

d_gene: TRBD1
v_gene: TRBV4-1
CDR3aa: CASSQEGTGLTYEQYF

d_gene: .
v_gene: TRBV28
CDR3aa: CASVPSGGGPRSQHF

d_gene: TRBD1
v_gene: TRBV28
CDR3aa: CASRNRGQNEQFF

d_gene: TRBD1
v_gene: TRBV19
CDR3aa: CASSRQGDKNIQYF

d_gene: .
v_gene: TRBV29-1
CDR3aa: CSGGTVYEQYF

d_gene: .
v_gene: TRBV28
CDR3aa: CASRTPSSGNTIYF

d_gene: .
v_gene: TRBV24-1
CDR3aa: CATSADGGSNQPQHF

d_gene: TRBD1
v_gene: TRBV2
CDR3aa: CASRLQGAIGAFF

d_gene: .
v_gene: TRBV6-4
CDR3aa: CASSASGNTEAFF

d_gene: .
v_gene: TRBV7-9
CDR3aa: CASSPISGNTIYF

d_gene: .
v_gene: TRBV19
CDR3aa: CASSIRGVQETQYF

d_gene: .
v_gene: TRBV20-1
CDR3aa: CSASLAGSYNSPLHF

d_gene: .
v_gene: TRBV29-1
CDR3aa: CSVVKALGGEANEKLFF

d_gene: TRBD1
v_gene: TRBV19
CDR3aa: CASSTNRGLTGELFF

d_gene: .
v_gene: TRBV19
CDR3aa: CASSIDPVGLGNQPQHF

d_gene: TRBD1
v_gene: TRBV9
CDR3aa: CASSVDRGTGELFF

d_gene: TRBD1
v_gene: TRBV18
CDR3aa: CASSAKQGATGNTIYF

d_gene: TRBD1
v_gene: TRBV7-9
CDR3aa: CASSVQGGINQPQHF

d_gene: TRBD1
v_gene: TRBV28
CDR3aa: CASSYPPSTGRQPQHF

d_gene: TRBD1
v_gene: TRBV7-9
CDR3aa: CASSRDSQPQHF

d_gene: TRBD1
v_gene: TRBV14
CDR3aa: CASSQWDTGTAPLHF

d_gene: .
v_gene: TRBV28
CDR3aa: CASNQGQETQYF

d_gene: TRBD1
v_gene: TRBV24-1
CDR3aa: CATSEHPDREENYGYTF

d_gene: .
v_gene: TRBV23-1
CDR3aa: CASSQSFQGLSGNTIYF

d_gene: TRBD2
v_gene: TRBV6-6
CDR3aa: CASSYSSSGSGETQYF